The clone carrying this T cell receptor (beta chain) was observed a few times. As yet, its antigen is unknown. The entry originates in a study of T cell repertoires in cytomegalovirus infection. Study overall: Recently identified HLA-C-restricted CMV epitopes were among the peptides used. Whole-study findings and limits: HLA-C-restricted CMV clonotypes gave the most frequent clonotype in two of eight donors.

TCRdb used MiXCR to reprocess the reads, holding one entry per CDR3 protein. The profile covers 600,000 to 700,000 distinct CDR3 sequences, with about 30% appearing a single time and 15% to 20% taken by the ten largest. In germline, CDR1 is MNHEY, CDR2 SVGAGI. V lost 6 bases and J lost 5, with 13 bases in between. The CDR3 spans 13 residues. The receptor was isolated from a human donor in good health (CMV status not recorded). Some clones in this sample may be carry-over from other donors' samples. The input for sequencing was cultured PBMCs, taken from culture after CMV antigen stimulation. This chain joins TRBV6-5 and TRBJ1-1; D may be TRBD1 (5 bases). The CDR3 nucleotides read TGTGCCAGCAGGACAGAACAGGTGACTGAAGCTTTCTTT. It translates to CASRTEQVTEAFF.